The 5 T cell receptor beta chains listed next were all sequenced from one sample in a study of cytomegalovirus exposure and HLA in healthy donors. The study ran its PCR with 60 Vbeta and 13 Jbeta primers. The repertoire was sequenced with immunoSEQ multiplex PCR; TCRdb's copy has only in-frame clones and lacks some. The data hold about 170,000 clones, with just under 80% observed a single time. Sequences were obtained from PBMCs. The source of these receptors is a woman in her forties or fifties in good health and CMV-seropositive.

This chain uses TRBV18 with TRBJ2-5; maybe TRBD2 (5 bases). CDR1 is KGHSH, CDR2 LQKENI, per germline. V lost 2 bases to trimming and J lost 4 bases, with 11 bases between them. The CDR3 totals 14 residues. Written as DNA, the CDR3 is TGTGCCAGCTCACCAGAAACGGGGAGAGAGACCCAGTACTTC. It codes for CASSPETGRETQYF.

The chain recombines TRBV30 with TRBJ1-5; D gene ambiguous. V shed 0 bases and J shed 4 bases, with 7 bases lying between them. The CDR3 runs 13 residues. CDR1 is GTSNPN, CDR2 SVGIG, per germline (reference sequence). CDR3 residues: CAWSVRGNQPQHF. CDR3 bases: TGTGCCTGGAGTGTACGAGGAAATCAGCCCCAGCATTTT.

V and J are TRBV7-9 and TRBJ2-4, with a weak D call TRBD1 (5 bases). Germline CDR1 SEHNR, CDR2 FQNEAQ (reference sequence). The CDR3 consists of 13 residues. V lost 1 base to trimming and J lost 8 bases, with 9 bases between them. The CDR3: CASSLDRRDIQYF. Here the CDR3 DNA reads TGTGCCAGCAGCTTAGACAGGAGAGACATTCAGTACTTC.

This clone was observed a handful of times. The rearrangement links TRBV5-1 to TRBJ1-1; 11 positions match TRBD1. Germline-derived CDR1 and CDR2 are SGHRS and YFSETQ. The CDR3 loop spans 15 amino acids. Unmatched junction bases numbered 7, after V lost 4 bases and J lost 5 bases. For the CDR3, the DNA is TGCGCCAGCAGCGGAATGGACAGGGGGCGGACTGAAGCTTTCTTT. Amino acids: CASSGMDRGRTEAFF.

The chain carries TRBV19 and TRBJ1-3, with D perhaps TRBD1 (6 bases). V was cut by 6 bases and J by 0 bases, with 12 bases left in between. This CDR3 region has 15 residues. CDR1 and CDR2 (germline): LNHDA, SQIVND (reference sequence). DNA for the CDR3: TGTGCCAGTAGGGAGGACAGAGGCTCTGGAAACACCATATATTTT. Amino acids: CASREDRGSGNTIYF.